The clone carrying this T cell receptor (beta chain) was counted once. Antigen: not known. Aged 18 to 65, the patients had hyperthyroidism that was newly diagnosed and had lasted under 2 months. RNA transcripts yielded amplified TCR beta CDR3 regions. Researchers ran a first-round RT-PCR on the TCR CDR3 using the HTBI primer set. A single record per CDR3 protein comes from TCRdb applying MiXCR to the multiplex PCR reads. The table shows 450,000 to 700,000 distinct CDR3 sequences, with more than 45% occurring only once. The sample is drawn from a study of T cells in Graves' hyperthyroidism and ophthalmopathy. General study results and limits: A model of 13 V-J pairs discriminated ophthalmopathy from stable hyperthyroidism.

Germline loops: CDR1 KGHDR, CDR2 SFDVKD. Trimming took 0 bases from V and 3 from J; bases not matched to a gene: 5. This CDR3 spans 16 amino acids. The clonotype was recovered from a woman aged 18-29 years with Graves' hyperthyroidism. The chain combines TRBV24-1 with TRBJ2-5; TRBD2 matches at 8 bases. Sequencing was performed on peripheral blood or thyroid tissue (not recorded which). The CDR3 region has the DNA TGTGCCACCAGTGATTTGGTAGCGGGATCGGAAGAGACCCAGTACTTC. Translated: CATSDLVAGSEETQYF.